The sequence of this TCR beta chain was determined in a study of regulatory T cells in long-lasting Graves disease. The study's findings and limits: Persistent-disease Graves' patients showed less TCR diversity than new cases.

This CDR3 has 14 amino acids. CDR1 and CDR2 (germline): MNHEY, SVGEGT. Researchers made TCR beta libraries by using iRepertoire HTBI primers and running Arm-PCR on CDR3 regions. In TCRdb, the multiplex PCR reads were re-called with MiXCR into one record per CDR3 protein. The profile covers some 320,000 distinct CDR3 sequences, with approximately 20% appearing a single time and about 38% taken by the ten largest. The time point here: newly diagnosed GD, antithyroid drugs for less than 3 months. Making the TCR library involved RNA that had been extracted from PBMCs. This clonotype was counted between two and nine times. The target antigen is unknown. A clone one base away is much larger, so this may be a read error.

Material: peripheral blood mononuclear cells (PBMCs), obtained at new diagnosis, from a patient treated with antithyroid drugs. This chain links TRBV6-2 or TRBV6-3 with TRBJ1-4; tentative D call: TRBD1 (5 bases). This TCR was sampled from a female donor with Graves disease. This CDR3 is CASKNLQGGERLFF. DNA of the CDR3: TGTGCCAGCAAAAACCTCCAGGGTGGTGAAAGACTGTTTTTT.